This TCR beta chain was sequenced in a study of T cells in Graves' hyperthyroidism and ophthalmopathy. General observations from the study: Ophthalmopathy was distinguished from stable hyperthyroidism by 13 V-J signatures. Ophthalmopathy prediction by the model preceded onset by a median approximately 6.1 months.

Amplified TCR beta CDR3 regions came from RNA transcripts. An initial round of RT-PCR targeting the TCR CDR3 relied on the HTBI primer set. TCRdb analysed the multiplex PCR reads with MiXCR anew, one entry per CDR3 protein. This sample has 96,000 or so distinct CDR3 sequences, with about 51% found just once. This clonotype showed up many times. No antigen is known for it. The V and J ends lost 4 bases and 1 base respectively, with 18 bases between them. This CDR3 spans 17 amino acids. The germline CDR1 and CDR2 sequences are SGDLS and YYNGEE. This receptor was identified in a woman aged 40 to 50 with Graves' hyperthyroidism. What was sequenced was blood. This sequence joins TRBV9 and TRBJ1-3; D possibly corresponds to TRBD1 (5 bases). This CDR3 reads CASSSGRGPQSGNTIYF. Written as DNA, the CDR3 is TGTGCCAGCAGCTCCGGGCGGGGCCCACAATCTGGAAACACCATATATTTT.